These 3 T cell receptor beta chains were sequenced from one sample in a study of control samples from healthy donors and cancer patients. Clones were read by immunoSEQ multiplex PCR, and TCRdb kept only the in-frame ones, dropping some. The profile shows about 96,000 clones, 93% of them singletons. The sample was blood. The receptor set was obtained from a man younger than 35 in good health.

This chain uses TRBV13 with TRBJ2-2, with 8 bases aligning to TRBD1. V lost 3 bases and J lost 5; bases outside the gene matches: 5. The CDR3 totals 15 residues. Per germline, CDR1 PRHDT and CDR2 FYEKMQ (reference sequence). CDR3 nucleotides: TGTGCCAGCAGCTTCAGGACAGGGCGGACCGGGGAGCTGTTTTTT. Its translation: CASSFRTGRTGELFF. The entire variable domain, with the rest obtained from reference TRBV13 and TRBJ2-2, is as follows: AAGVIQSPRHLIKEKRETATLKCYPIPRHDTVYWYQQGPGQDPQFLISFYEKMQSDKGSIPDRFSAQQFSDYHSELNMSSLELGDSALYFCASSFRTGRTGELFFGEGSRLTVL.

The V and J genes are TRBV19 and TRBJ1-1; maybe TRBD1 (6 bases). Germline V CDR1 and CDR2: LNHDA, SQIVND (reference sequence). Trimming removed 5 bases from V and 0 bases from J, with 10 bases in between. The CDR3 runs 14 residues. The CDR3 loop is CASSRQVMNTEAFF. DNA of the CDR3: TGTGCCAGTAGTCGACAGGTCATGAACACTGAAGCTTTCTTT.

J is TRBJ2-7 and V is TRBV15; D possibly corresponds to TRBD2 (5 bases). Germline V CDR1 and CDR2: LNHNV, YYDKDF (reference sequence). Trimming shortened V by 0 bases and J by 6 bases, and 9 bases separated the two germline ends. The CDR3 is made up of 13 amino acids. The CDR3 nucleotides are TGTGCCACCAGCAGAGATCGGGGTACCGAGCAGTACTTC. It translates to CATSRDRGTEQYF.